These T cell receptor beta chains were read from a single sample in a study of shared clonotypes between healthy human individuals. Method: immunoSEQ multiplex PCR; TCRdb's copy keeps in-frame clones and lacks some. In the table there are some 2,100,000 clones, approximately 96% of which are singletons. Sequenced input: naive CD4+ T cells sorted from blood. Every receptor here comes from a young man in good health. Both conserved end residues are trimmed from each CDR3. The D gene is left open where the match is weak. Expanded clones get a size class; other rows say once, few or many, or leave the size out.

J: TRBJ1-4; D: TRBD1; size: .; V: TRBV5-4; CDR3: ASSLGPDRVDGEKLF
J: TRBJ2-1; D: TRBD2; size: .; V: TRBV5-4; CDR3: ASSVKTSGVSSEQF
J: TRBJ2-6; D: .; size: .; V: TRBV30; CDR3: ASDSSSGANVLT
J: TRBJ2-7; D: TRBD2; size: .; V: TRBV28; CDR3: ASTRTVSGGLSYEQY
J: TRBJ1-2; D: TRBD1; size: .; V: TRBV4-3; CDR3: ASSQDLGTGRYYGYT
J: TRBJ2-3; D: .; size: once; V: TRBV7-8; CDR3: ASSYSPQSGTQY
J: TRBJ2-5; D: .; size: .; V: TRBV28; CDR3: ASSLAGQQETQY
J: TRBJ2-7; D: .; size: .; V: TRBV11-2; CDR3: ASSLDSPTPFYEQY
J: TRBJ2-2; D: .; size: .; V: TRBV4-3; CDR3: ASSQVGGLGIGELF
J: TRBJ1-6; D: .; size: .; V: TRBV18; CDR3: ASSPFGKGNDNSPLH
J: TRBJ2-2; D: TRBD2; size: .; V: TRBV6-1; CDR3: ASKGTSGKSGELF
J: TRBJ1-2; D: .; size: few; V: TRBV2; CDR3: ASSLQGYGYT
J: TRBJ2-1; D: TRBD1; size: .; V: TRBV27; CDR3: ASSFGTGGNNEQF
J: TRBJ2-3; D: .; size: .; V: TRBV18; CDR3: ASSPGSTTDTQY
J: TRBJ1-4; D: .; size: .; V: TRBV6-1; CDR3: ASRSWADYNEKLF
J: TRBJ2-3; D: .; size: .; V: TRBV5-1; CDR3: ASSLVGRGADTQY
J: TRBJ1-5; D: .; size: .; V: TRBV30; CDR3: AWAREGDSQPQH
J: TRBJ1-1; D: .; size: .; V: TRBV7-9; CDR3: ASSLTGTNTEAF
J: TRBJ1-1; D: TRBD1; size: .; V: TRBV27; CDR3: ASSGTENTEAF
J: TRBJ2-7; D: .; size: .; V: TRBV19; CDR3: ASSRSGNSYEQY
J: TRBJ2-6; D: .; size: .; V: TRBV21-1; CDR3: ASSSRDMSSGANVLT
J: TRBJ2-1; D: TRBD1; size: .; V: TRBV5-6; CDR3: ASSLGDRGLSEQF
J: TRBJ2-3; D: TRBD2; size: .; V: TRBV5-1; CDR3: ASSLDLAGRTDTQY
J: TRBJ2-7; D: TRBD1; size: .; V: TRBV28; CDR3: ASSLYGDSKSYEQY
J: TRBJ1-1; D: .; size: .; V: TRBV19; CDR3: ASSISNTEAF
J: TRBJ1-2; D: .; size: .; V: TRBV25-1; CDR3: ASSDPGRSYGYT
J: TRBJ1-4; D: .; size: .; V: TRBV7-2; CDR3: ASSLNPTAPAADNEKLF
J: TRBJ2-7; D: TRBD2; size: .; V: TRBV5-4; CDR3: ASSWGLAGGHSYEQY
J: TRBJ2-5; D: .; size: .; V: TRBV6-1; CDR3: ASSERGRWETQY
J: TRBJ2-1; D: TRBD2; size: .; V: TRBV10-1; CDR3: ASSELAGAGDNEQF
J: TRBJ2-7; D: TRBD2; size: .; V: TRBV19; CDR3: AIGTSGRAYLHYEQY
J: TRBJ2-5; D: .; size: .; V: TRBV6-6; CDR3: ASSAQETQY
J: TRBJ2-2; D: TRBD2; size: .; V: TRBV5-4; CDR3: ASSLPGGAGELF
J: TRBJ1-2; D: .; size: .; V: TRBV19; CDR3: ASSSPGRSAPTYGYT
J: TRBJ2-7; D: .; size: .; V: TRBV30; CDR3: AWSGQYEQY
J: TRBJ2-7; D: .; size: .; V: TRBV4-1; CDR3: ASSQDRGTARSYEQY
J: TRBJ1-4; D: .; size: .; V: TRBV7-8; CDR3: ASSNGGGVRREKLF
J: TRBJ2-7; D: .; size: .; V: TRBV29-1; CDR3: SVHITDHPDEQY
J: TRBJ2-2; D: .; size: .; V: TRBV7-9; CDR3: ASSFPPNTGELF
J: TRBJ2-7; D: .; size: once; V: TRBV6-1; CDR3: ASNRETSEQY
J: TRBJ1-2; D: .; size: .; V: TRBV2; CDR3: ASSEGPPTAGYT
J: TRBJ1-5; D: .; size: .; V: TRBV10-2; CDR3: ASKWSSSDWQPQH
J: TRBJ2-7; D: .; size: .; V: TRBV4-3; CDR3: ASSQERTYEQY
J: TRBJ1-6; D: TRBD1; size: .; V: TRBV4-1; CDR3: ASSHGRTGAGSPLH
J: TRBJ2-2; D: TRBD1; size: .; V: TRBV18; CDR3: ASSPQGAAGELF
J: TRBJ2-5; D: .; size: .; V: TRBV4-2; CDR3: ASSQVNWARETQY
J: TRBJ2-7; D: TRBD1; size: .; V: TRBV5-4; CDR3: ASSLGRDSSSYEQY
J: TRBJ2-1; D: .; size: .; V: TRBV28; CDR3: ASSPREEQF
J: TRBJ1-2; D: .; size: once; V: TRBV6-4; CDR3: ASSADVGTRTGYT
J: TRBJ2-4; D: .; size: .; V: TRBV5-4; CDR3: ASSLDGAWGNIQY
J: TRBJ2-3; D: TRBD1; size: .; V: TRBV6-5; CDR3: ASSRGTGLTDTQY
J: TRBJ2-7; D: TRBD1; size: .; V: TRBV15; CDR3: ATSDRGAGKQY
J: TRBJ2-3; D: .; size: .; V: TRBV10-2; CDR3: ASSGLADTQY
J: TRBJ1-5; D: .; size: .; V: TRBV14; CDR3: ASSPGASNQPQH